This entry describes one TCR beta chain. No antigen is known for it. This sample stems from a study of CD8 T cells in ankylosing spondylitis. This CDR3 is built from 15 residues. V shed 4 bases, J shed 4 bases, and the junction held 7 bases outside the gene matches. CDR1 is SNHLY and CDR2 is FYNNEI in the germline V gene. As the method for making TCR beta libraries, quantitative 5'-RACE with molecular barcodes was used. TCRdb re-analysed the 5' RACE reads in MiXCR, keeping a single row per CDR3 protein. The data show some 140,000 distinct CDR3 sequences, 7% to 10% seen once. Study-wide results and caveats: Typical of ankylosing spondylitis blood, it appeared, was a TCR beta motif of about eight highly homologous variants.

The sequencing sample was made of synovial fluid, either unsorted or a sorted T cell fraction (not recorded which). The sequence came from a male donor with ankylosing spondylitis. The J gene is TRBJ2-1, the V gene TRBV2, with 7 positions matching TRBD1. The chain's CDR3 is CASSGETGLYNEQFF. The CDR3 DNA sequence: TGTGCCAGCAGTGGTGAGACAGGGTTGTACAATGAGCAGTTCTTC.